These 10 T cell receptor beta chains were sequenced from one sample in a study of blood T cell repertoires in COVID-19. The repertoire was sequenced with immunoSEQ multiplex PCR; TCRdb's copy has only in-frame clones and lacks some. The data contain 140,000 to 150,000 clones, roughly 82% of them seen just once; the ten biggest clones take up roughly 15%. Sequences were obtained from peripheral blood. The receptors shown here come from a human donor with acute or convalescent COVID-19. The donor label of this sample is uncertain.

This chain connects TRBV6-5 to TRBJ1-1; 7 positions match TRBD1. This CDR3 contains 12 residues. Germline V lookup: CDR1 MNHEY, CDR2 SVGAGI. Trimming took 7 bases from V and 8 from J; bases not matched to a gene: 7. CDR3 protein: CASNLDRREAFF. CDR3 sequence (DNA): TGTGCCAGCAATTTGGACAGGCGAGAAGCTTTCTTT.

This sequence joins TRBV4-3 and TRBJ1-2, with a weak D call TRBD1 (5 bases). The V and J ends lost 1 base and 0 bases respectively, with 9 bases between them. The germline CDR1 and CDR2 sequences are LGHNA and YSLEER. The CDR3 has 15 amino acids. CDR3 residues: CASSQGGTTNYGYTF. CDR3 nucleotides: TGCGCCAGCAGCCAAGGGGGCACAACTAACTATGGCTACACCTTC.

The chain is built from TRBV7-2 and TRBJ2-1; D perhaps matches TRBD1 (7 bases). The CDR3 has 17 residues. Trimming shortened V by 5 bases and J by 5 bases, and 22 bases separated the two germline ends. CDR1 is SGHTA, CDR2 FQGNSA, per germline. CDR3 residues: CASSPSSGTAGNNEQFF. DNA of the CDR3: TGTGCCAGCAGCCCCTCCTCCGGGACAGCGGGCAACAATGAGCAGTTCTTC. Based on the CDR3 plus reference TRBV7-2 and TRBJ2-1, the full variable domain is GAGVSQSPSNKVTEKGKDVELRCDPISGHTALYWYRQSLGQGLEFLIYFQGNSAPDKSGLPSDRFSAERTGGSVSTLTIQRTQQEDSAVYLCASSPSSGTAGNNEQFFGPGTRLTVL.

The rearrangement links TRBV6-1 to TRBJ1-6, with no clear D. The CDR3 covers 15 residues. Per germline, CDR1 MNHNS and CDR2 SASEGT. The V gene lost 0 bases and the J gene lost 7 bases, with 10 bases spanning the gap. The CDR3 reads CASSEAPGINSPLHF. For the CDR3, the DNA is TGTGCCAGCAGTGAAGCTCCGGGGATAAATTCACCCCTCCACTTT.

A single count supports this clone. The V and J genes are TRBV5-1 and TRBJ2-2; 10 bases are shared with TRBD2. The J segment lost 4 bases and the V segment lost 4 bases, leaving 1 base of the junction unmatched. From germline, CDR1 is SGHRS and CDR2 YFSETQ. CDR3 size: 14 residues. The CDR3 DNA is TGCGCCAGCAGCCCTAGCGGGGGCACCGGGGAGCTGTTTTTT. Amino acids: CASSPSGGTGELFF. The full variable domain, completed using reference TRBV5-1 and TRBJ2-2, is KAGVTQTPRYLIKTRGQQVTLSCSPISGHRSVSWYQQTPGQGLQFLFEYFSETQRNKGNFPGRFSGRQFSNSRSEMNVSTLELGDSALYLCASSPSGGTGELFFGEGSRLTVL.

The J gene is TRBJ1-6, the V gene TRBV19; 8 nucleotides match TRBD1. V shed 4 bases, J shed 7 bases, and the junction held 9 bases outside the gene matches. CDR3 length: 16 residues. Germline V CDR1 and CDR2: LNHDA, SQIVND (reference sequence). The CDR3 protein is CASSNFITGGNSPLHF. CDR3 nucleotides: TGTGCCAGTAGTAATTTCATCACAGGGGGGAATTCACCCCTCCACTTT.

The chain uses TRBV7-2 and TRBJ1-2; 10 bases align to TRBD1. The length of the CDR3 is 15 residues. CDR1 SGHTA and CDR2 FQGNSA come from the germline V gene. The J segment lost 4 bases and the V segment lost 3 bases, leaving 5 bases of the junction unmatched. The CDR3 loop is CASSFGTGVLYGYTF. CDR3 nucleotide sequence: TGTGCCAGCAGCTTCGGGACAGGGGTTCTCTATGGCTACACCTTC.

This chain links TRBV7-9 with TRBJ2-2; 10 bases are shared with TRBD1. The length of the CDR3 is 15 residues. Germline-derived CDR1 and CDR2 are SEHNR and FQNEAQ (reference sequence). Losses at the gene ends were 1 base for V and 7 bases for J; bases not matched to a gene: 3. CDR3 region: CASSLETGGGGELFF. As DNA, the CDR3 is TGTGCCAGCAGCTTAGAGACAGGGGGCGGCGGGGAGCTGTTTTTT.

Here the CDR3 reads CASSPTPGSSYNEQFF. The CDR3 nucleotides read TGTGCCAGCTCACCCACGCCGGGTAGCTCCTACAATGAGCAGTTCTTC. This chain joins TRBV18 and TRBJ2-1; D not certain. The CDR3 is 16 residues long. The germline V and J ends were trimmed by 3 bases and 0 bases, with 12 bases remaining between them. The V gene's germline CDR1 is KGHSH and CDR2 LQKENI.

The CDR3 DNA sequence: TGTGCCAGCAGCCCCCGAGGCGGGGGGTCTCAGCCCCAGCATTTT. Protein sequence: CASSPRGGGSQPQHF. This chain joins TRBV5-8 and TRBJ1-5; D is perhaps TRBD1 (5 bases). This CDR3 is built from 15 residues. Germline V gene data show CDR1 as SGHTS and CDR2 as YDEGEE. V lost 4 bases to trimming and J lost 6 bases, with 17 bases between them.